This T cell receptor (beta chain) comes out of a study of blood T cell repertoires in COVID-19. Study as a whole: Both acute and convalescent COVID-19 samples were obtained from the United States, Italy and Spain. PBMCs, B-cell-depleted T cells, or T cells provided the cDNA or gDNA that made up the material.

Data came from immunoSEQ multiplex PCR; TCRdb stores just in-frame clones and leaves some out. The sample includes about 400,000 clones, 89% of them seen just once. Germline V gene data show CDR1 as KGHSH and CDR2 as LQKENI. V gave up 1 base and J gave up 2 bases, with 11 bases separating them. This CDR3 spans 16 amino acids. The chain combines TRBV18 with TRBJ1-4; the D is unclear. The clonotype comes from a man aged 35 to 55 with acute or convalescent COVID-19. The sample was peripheral blood. The DNA for the CDR3 is TGTGCCAGCTCACCACAACAGCCCGGTACTAATGAAAAACTGTTTTTT. It encodes CASSPQQPGTNEKLFF.